A single sample gave rise to the 30 T cell receptor beta chains below, sequenced in a study of blood T cell repertoires in COVID-19 (TCRdb year 2020). The library relied on the immunoSEQ multiplex PCR assay. The table comes from immuneACCESS by way of TCRdb, which keeps in-frame sequences with V and J called. Part of the clones is missing from these tables; in studies checked, under half for an unresolved V gene and the rest for unknown reasons. Across this sample there are about 250,000 clones, with roughly 88% seen only once. In total, the top ten clones hold 3.5% to 5.5% of the sample. Sequences were obtained from PBMCs or T cells enriched from blood (not recorded which). These receptors all come from a woman under 40 who had recovered from COVID-19.

The rearrangement joins TRBV19 to TRBJ1-3; D not certain. The CDR3 has 15 amino acids. V was clipped by 8 bases and J by 4 bases, with 18 bases between them. The germline CDR1 and CDR2 sequences are LNHDA and SQIVND (reference sequence). The CDR3 loop reads CASGRPPAAGNTIYF. CDR3 nucleotide sequence: TGTGCCAGTGGAAGGCCCCCCGCAGCGGGAAACACCATATATTTT.

The chain couples TRBV28 to TRBJ2-7; TRBD1 agrees at 7 bases. CDR1 and CDR2 from the germline V gene are MDHEN and SYDVKM. V lost 5 bases and J lost 2; bases outside the gene matches: 3. This CDR3 region has 13 residues. CDR3 nucleotide sequence: TGTGCCAGCAGTACGACAGGGACCTACGAGCAGTACTTC. Translation gives CASSTTGTYEQYF.

V usage is TRBV11-3 and J usage is TRBJ2-5; 10 bases are a match to TRBD1. Per germline, CDR1 SGHNT and CDR2 YENEEA. The CDR3 runs 12 residues. V lost 3 bases and J lost 11; bases outside the gene matches: 3. CDR3 DNA sequence: TGTGCCAGCAGCTTTGGGACAGGGGTGCAGTACTTC. It codes for CASSFGTGVQYF.

The rearrangement joins TRBV12-5 to TRBJ2-3; the match to TRBD1 covers 7 bases. This CDR3 spans 14 amino acids. Germline V gene data show CDR1 as LGHNT and CDR2 as FRNRAP. After removal of 7 bases from V and 2 bases from J, the junction contained 6 bases not matched to a gene. Here the CDR3 DNA reads TGTGCTAGTGCCCGACAGGGAAACACAGATACGCAGTATTTT. This gives the protein CASARQGNTDTQYF.

The chain employs TRBV10-3 and TRBJ2-2, with 9 bases aligning to TRBD1. The germline gives CDR1 ENHRY, CDR2 SYGVKD. This CDR3 has 13 amino acids. Losses at the gene ends were 9 bases for V and 7 bases for J; bases not matched to a gene: 6. The CDR3 loop is CAITQGAGGELFF. The CDR3 DNA reads TGTGCCATAACACAGGGGGCGGGCGGGGAGCTGTTTTTT.

This sequence joins TRBV7-6 and TRBJ2-3; the D gene is possibly TRBD2 (7 bases). There are 14 residues in the CDR3. Germline V gene lookup returns CDR1 SGHVS and CDR2 FNYEAQ. Trimming left V 7 bases short and J 3 bases short, with 14 bases between. The CDR3 bases are TGTGCCAGCACCCGAGGGGGGGGGACAGATACGCAGTATTTT. This encodes CASTRGGGTDTQYF.

The chain has TRBV6-5 and TRBJ1-3; D gene unclear. V shed 6 bases and J shed 7 bases, with 7 bases lying between them. The length of the CDR3 is 11 residues. In germline, CDR1 is MNHEY, CDR2 SVGAGI. DNA for the CDR3: TGTGCCAGCAGCTCCGCGAACACCATATATTTT. Its translation is CASSSANTIYF.

This chain connects TRBV24-1 to TRBJ2-7; TRBD2 matches 10 bases. The germline gives CDR1 KGHDR, CDR2 SFDVKD. The CDR3 sequence is 18 residues long. V gave up 3 bases and J gave up 4 bases; unmatched junction bases: 14. This CDR3 reads CATSDTLAAAGGPYEQYF. Written as DNA, the CDR3 is TGTGCCACCAGTGATACCCTAGCGGCAGCGGGAGGGCCTTACGAGCAGTACTTC.

The V call is TRBV18, the J call TRBJ2-2, with a weak D call TRBD1 (5 bases). This CDR3 has 16 amino acids. Germline CDR1 reads KGHSH; CDR2 reads LQKENI. The V and J ends lost 2 bases and 5 bases respectively, with 15 bases between them. The CDR3 sequence: CASSPDGAKGTGELFF. The DNA of the CDR3 is TGTGCCAGCTCACCAGATGGGGCAAAGGGGACCGGGGAGCTGTTTTTT.

The genes are TRBV6-5 and TRBJ1-1, with a tentative D call TRBD1 (5 bases). Looked up from germline, CDR1 is MNHEY and CDR2 is SVGAGI. Trimming shortened V by 4 bases and J by 8 bases, and 17 bases separated the two germline ends. The CDR3 loop spans 14 amino acids. CDR3 sequence reads: CASSFRVGLAEAFF. DNA for the CDR3: TGTGCCAGCAGTTTCAGGGTGGGCTTGGCGGAAGCTTTCTTT.

This clone showed up just once. The rearrangement links TRBV15 to TRBJ1-2; no firm D call. The CDR3 loop spans 19 amino acids. Trimming took off 0 bases at V and 4 bases at J, with 24 bases between the two ends. Per the germline V gene, CDR1 is LNHNV and CDR2 is YYDKDF (reference sequence). This CDR3 is CATSRERIRLAVESYGYTF. Here the CDR3 DNA reads TGTGCCACCAGCAGAGAAAGGATACGTCTTGCGGTGGAATCCTATGGCTACACCTTC.

The gene calls are TRBV3-1 (or the pseudogene TRBV3-2) and TRBJ2-5; possible D gene TRBD2, 6 bases. The V end lost 0 bases, the J end lost 6 bases, and 14 bases lay between the germline ends. The CDR3 spans 15 residues. The germline V gene encodes CDR1 LGHDT and CDR2 YNNKEL (reference sequence). CDR3: CASSQEGGKGKTQYF. The CDR3 DNA follows: TGTGCCAGCAGCCAAGAAGGCGGGAAGGGGAAGACCCAGTACTTC.

The V and J genes are TRBV3-1 (or the pseudogene TRBV3-2) and TRBJ2-2; D call uncertain. Deletions cut 0 bases from V and 5 bases from J, with 7 bases between. Germline CDR1 reads LGHDT; CDR2 reads YNNKEL (reference sequence). CDR3 size: 14 residues. CDR3 nucleotide sequence: TGTGCCAGCAGCCAAGAATGGCAAACCGGGGAGCTGTTTTTT. It specifies CASSQEWQTGELFF.

The V call is TRBV28, the J call TRBJ2-3, with 10 bases lining up with TRBD2. V shed 5 bases, J shed 5 bases, and the junction held 4 bases outside the gene matches. The CDR3 length is 14 residues. Germline assignment: CDR1 MDHEN and CDR2 SYDVKM. DNA of the CDR3: TGTGCCAGCAGTCCGAGGACTAGCGGAGATACGCAGTATTTT. Translation: CASSPRTSGDTQYF.

CDR3 in amino acids: CSTGGQGREAFF. CDR3 sequence (DNA): TGCAGCACGGGGGGGCAGGGGAGAGAAGCTTTCTTT. The chain combines TRBV29-1 with TRBJ1-1; perhaps TRBD1 as D (6 bases). CDR3 length equals 12 residues. Germline V lookup: CDR1 SQVTM, CDR2 ANQGSEA. V lost 8 bases and J lost 8, with 18 bases in between.

The V call is TRBV10-1, the J call TRBJ2-5, with 10 bases identical to TRBD1. The CDR3 has 16 amino acids. J was trimmed by 2 bases and V by 10 bases; bases with no gene match: 13. Germline V gene sequence: CDR1 WNHNN, CDR2 SYGVQD (reference sequence). This chain's CDR3 is CAIPGQGTRGQETQYF. CDR3 nucleotides: TGCGCCATTCCGGGACAGGGGACGAGGGGACAAGAGACCCAGTACTTC.

Regarding this clone: Mismatch with germline at one junction end may stem from a read error. J is TRBJ2-7 and V is TRBV7-9, with TRBD1 identical over 9 bases. CDR3 length equals 12 residues. Germline CDR1 SEHNR, CDR2 FQNEAQ (reference sequence). CDR3: CASSLGDRVIKF. The CDR3 DNA follows: TGTGCCAGCAGCTTAGGGGACAGGGTAATAAAGTTC.

V and J are TRBV6-5 and TRBJ1-2; D remains unclear. Trimming pared 6 bases from V and 4 bases from J, leaving 18 bases between. CDR1 is MNHEY and CDR2 is SVGAGI in the germline V gene. There are 15 residues in the CDR3. For the CDR3, the DNA is TGTGCCAGCAGGTCCCACAGCCCACTTGGCTATGGCTACACCTTC. Translated, it gives CASRSHSPLGYGYTF.

The genes are TRBV28 and TRBJ1-4, with 7 bases that match TRBD1. Germline trimming cut 6 bases from V and 4 bases from J; bases unmatched to any gene: 17. Per germline, CDR1 MDHEN and CDR2 SYDVKM. This CDR3 has 18 residues. The CDR3, as DNA: TGTGCCAGCAGCCCACCCCCGGGACAGCGAGATTATAATGAAAAACTGTTTTTT. This codes for CASSPPPGQRDYNEKLFF.

This chain links TRBV28 with TRBJ1-1, with D possibly being TRBD1 (6 bases). V shed 2 bases and J shed 1 base, with 11 bases lying between them. Germline V gives CDR1 MDHEN, CDR2 SYDVKM. This CDR3 has 15 residues. In nucleotides, the CDR3 is TGTGCCAGCAGTTTAGGGGGGGCCACGAACACTGAAGCTTTCTTT. Translation: CASSLGGATNTEAFF.

This clone was recorded only once. The CDR3 DNA is TGTGCCAGCAGTTCCCCAGGGGTGGGGTCCTACAATGAGCAGTTCTTC. The encoded protein is CASSSPGVGSYNEQFF. This rearrangement joins TRBV27 to TRBJ2-1, with D possibly matching TRBD1 (6 bases). Germline V gives CDR1 MNHEY, CDR2 SMNVEV (reference sequence). The V end lost 4 bases, the J end lost 1 base, and 14 bases lay between the germline ends. The CDR3 totals 16 residues.

V gene TRBV28 combines with J gene TRBJ1-2, with 8 bases matching TRBD1. The trim removed 5 bases at V and 6 bases at J, leaving 11 bases unmatched. The CDR3 sequence is 15 residues long. Germline V gives CDR1 MDHEN, CDR2 SYDVKM. CDR3 amino acids: CASSPMTGVIHGYTF. The CDR3 DNA is TGTGCCAGCAGTCCAATGACAGGGGTTATCCATGGCTACACCTTC.

The chain joins TRBV11-2 to TRBJ2-7; 10 bases line up with TRBD1. The CDR3 extends over 18 amino acids. J gave up 9 bases and V 4 bases, and 21 bases lay outside the gene matches. The germline CDR1 and CDR2 sequences are SGHAT and FQNNGV. The CDR3 region has the DNA TGTGCCAGCAGCTCCGCCCCATCCCTCCGGACAGGGGGAGGAGGGCAGTACTTC. As protein: CASSSAPSLRTGGGGQYF.

The CDR3 DNA reads as TGCGCCAGCAGTTTGTGGACAGTTGCAACTAATGAAAAACTGTTTTTT. As protein: CASSLWTVATNEKLFF. The chain employs TRBV5-1 and TRBJ1-4; TRBD1 is a possible D gene (6 bases). V was trimmed by 5 bases and J by 0 bases, leaving 14 bases between them. The CDR3 sequence is 16 residues long. Germline V CDR1 and CDR2: SGHRS, YFSETQ.

The chain joins TRBV11-2 to TRBJ1-2, with no clear D. Trimming removed 1 base at V and 6 bases at J, with 9 bases between. Germline V CDR1 and CDR2: SGHAT, FQNNGV. There are 13 residues in the CDR3. The DNA of the CDR3 is TGTGCCAGCAGCTTAGGAAGAGGAGATGGCTACACCTTC. It specifies CASSLGRGDGYTF. The variable domain in full, completed from reference TRBV11-2 and TRBJ1-2, reads EAGVAQSPRYKIIEKRQSVAFWCNPISGHATLYWYQQILGQGPKLLIQFQNNGVVDDSQLPKDRFSAERLKGVDSTLKIQPAKLEDSAVYLCASSLGRGDGYTFGSGTRLTVV.

The chain recombines TRBV9 with TRBJ1-1; 8 positions match TRBD1. V lost 4 bases, J lost 8 bases, and 16 bases stayed unmatched. Looked up from germline, CDR1 is SGDLS and CDR2 is YYNGEE. This CDR3 spans 16 amino acids. This chain's CDR3 is CASSPPGTGTAREAFF. CDR3 coding DNA: TGTGCCAGCAGCCCCCCCGGGACAGGAACCGCGCGAGAAGCTTTCTTT.

The chain employs TRBV9 and TRBJ1-5, with TRBD1 matching over 11 bases. CDR3 length: 16 amino acids. Germline CDR1 reads SGDLS; CDR2 reads YYNGEE. V lost 3 bases to trimming and J lost 0 bases; unmatched junction nucleotides: 2. CDR3 in amino acids: CASSAGQGVSNQPQHF. The CDR3, as DNA: TGTGCCAGCAGCGCGGGACAGGGGGTTAGCAATCAGCCCCAGCATTTT.

This clone showed up just a few times. The V gene is TRBV25-1, the J gene TRBJ2-3, with 9 nucleotides matching TRBD2. V gave up 4 bases and J gave up 4 bases; unmatched junction bases: 3. The CDR3 is made up of 14 amino acids. The germline V gene has CDR1 MGHDK and CDR2 SYGVNS. Here the CDR3 reads CASSASGVPDTQYF. Written as DNA, the CDR3 is TGTGCCAGCAGTGCTAGCGGGGTCCCAGATACGCAGTATTTT.

The chain is built from TRBV19 and TRBJ2-2; 10 nucleotides line up with TRBD1. The ends lost 6 bases at V and 4 bases at J; junction bases unmatched: 11. Per the germline V gene, CDR1 is LNHDA and CDR2 is SQIVND (reference sequence). This CDR3 is built from 17 residues. The CDR3 is CASRPLAGTGVTGELFF. The CDR3 DNA follows: TGTGCCAGTAGGCCGTTAGCCGGGACAGGGGTCACCGGGGAGCTGTTTTTT.

The rearrangement links TRBV18 to TRBJ1-2; 7 nucleotides align to TRBD1. The germline CDR1 and CDR2 sequences are KGHSH and LQKENI. The CDR3 extends over 14 amino acids. The ends lost 3 bases at V and 9 bases at J; junction bases unmatched: 10. The CDR3 sequence: CASSPPGQYVRYTF. CDR3 bases: TGTGCCAGCTCACCTCCGGGACAGTACGTCCGCTACACCTTC.